These 10 T cell receptor beta chains came from one sample sequenced in a study of beta chain features in type 1 diabetes. Study findings and constraints: Among all four CD4+ subsets, Type 1 diabetes patients had TCRB CDR3s that were moderately but significantly shorter.

Which antigens these TCRs recognize remains unknown. Sequenced material consisted of expressed TCRB transcripts (all of the isolated RNA was reverse transcribed). Libraries were prepared by immunoSEQ multiplex PCR; TCRdb keeps only in-frame clonotypes and omits some of them. The data show almost 350,000 clones, 9.3% seen once. The sequenced sample consisted of central memory CD4+ T cells from blood. The receptors stem from a young man with type 1 diabetes.

This clone showed up just a few times. The rearrangement joins TRBV7-2 to TRBJ1-5, with a weak D call TRBD1 (6 bases). The CDR3 contains 13 residues. V was clipped by 5 bases and J by 5 bases, with 10 bases between them. The germline V gene encodes CDR1 SGHTA and CDR2 FQGNSA. DNA of the CDR3: TGTGCCAGCAGCCGACAGGTAGATCAGCCCCAGCATTTT. It encodes CASSRQVDQPQHF.

This clone was found many times. The chain employs TRBV7-2 and TRBJ2-1; 9 nucleotides match TRBD2. CDR1 SGHTA and CDR2 FQGNSA come from the germline V gene. The CDR3 totals 16 residues. The V and J ends lost 1 base and 9 bases, in that order; junction bases with no gene match: 10. CDR3 amino acids: CASSLGRQRGDPEQFF. As DNA, the CDR3 is TGTGCCAGCAGCTTAGGACGCCAGCGGGGGGACCCTGAGCAGTTCTTC.

The V and J genes are TRBV7-2 and TRBJ2-3; 8 positions agree with TRBD2. The CDR3 extends over 16 amino acids. Trimming at V came to 0 bases and at J to 3 bases, leaving 5 bases not matched to a gene. CDR1 SGHTA and CDR2 FQGNSA come from the germline V gene. In DNA, the CDR3 is TGTGCCAGCAGCTTAGCGGGCGGGGGGATAACAGATACGCAGTATTTT. Its protein product is CASSLAGGGITDTQYF.

This clone was found a few times. The chain couples TRBV9 to TRBJ2-7, with 7 bases that match TRBD1. CDR3 length: 15 residues. The trim removed 3 bases at V and 5 bases at J, leaving 11 bases unmatched. Germline-derived CDR1 and CDR2 are SGDLS and YYNGEE. CDR3 DNA sequence: TGTGCCAGCAGCGATACAGGGGCTGTAGGGGACGAGCAGTACTTC. This encodes CASSDTGAVGDEQYF.

This clone appeared a few times. At one of its ends the junction is not consistent with the germline gene, which may arise from a read error. The chain joins TRBV6-5 to TRBJ2-2, with D perhaps matching TRBD1 (6 bases). In germline, CDR1 is MNHEY, CDR2 SVGAGI. The CDR3 runs to 14 residues. The CDR3 DNA sequence: TGTGCCAGCACCTCCACCCGGGACATCTTCGCGCCGATCTTT. The encoded protein is CASTSTRDIFAPIF.

This clone was observed a handful of times. The chain employs TRBV28 and TRBJ1-3; the D gene is possibly TRBD1 (5 bases). V was cut by 6 bases and J by 3 bases, with 12 bases left in between. Germline assignment: CDR1 MDHEN and CDR2 SYDVKM. The CDR3 is 14 residues long. The chain's CDR3 is CASRKGARGNTIYF. CDR3 sequence (DNA): TGTGCCAGCAGGAAAGGGGCGCGTGGAAACACCATATATTTT.

In the case of this clone: The same CDR3 is also encoded by other DNA sequences in this sample. The gene calls are TRBV7-2 and TRBJ2-7; D gene ambiguous. This CDR3 comprises 14 residues. The germline V gene encodes CDR1 SGHTA and CDR2 FQGNSA. The V end was cut by 1 base, the J end by 2 bases, with 9 bases between. The CDR3 reads CASSLVASAYEQYF. In DNA, the CDR3 is TGTGCCAGCAGCTTAGTTGCCTCGGCCTACGAGCAGTACTTC.

This chain links TRBV30 with TRBJ1-5, with TRBD1 matching over 8 bases. The trim removed 4 bases at V and 6 bases at J, leaving 8 bases unmatched. Germline lookup yields CDR1 GTSNPN and CDR2 SVGIG (reference sequence). This CDR3 is built from 14 residues. The CDR3 protein is CAWTKTGAGQPQHF. The CDR3 DNA follows: TGTGCCTGGACTAAGACAGGGGCTGGTCAGCCCCAGCATTTT.

This clone was counted a few times. J is TRBJ1-5 and V is TRBV18, with D possibly TRBD1 on 5 matching bases. Germline loops: CDR1 KGHSH, CDR2 LQKENI. V was clipped by 1 base and J by 7 bases, with 8 bases between them. This CDR3 has 13 amino acids. The CDR3 reads CASSPQQAQPQHF. In DNA, the CDR3 is TGTGCCAGCTCACCACAACAGGCCCAGCCCCAGCATTTT.

This clone appeared many times. The V call is TRBV7-2, the J call TRBJ2-1, with 7 nucleotides matching TRBD1. CDR1 and CDR2 from the germline V gene are SGHTA and FQGNSA. CDR3 length equals 15 residues. J lost 3 bases, V lost 5 bases, and 7 bases had no gene match. The CDR3 region has the DNA TGTGCCAGCAGCGCCCGGGACAGAAACTACAATGAGCAGTTCTTC. Translation: CASSARDRNYNEQFF.